This TCR beta chain came from a study of prognosis after radiotherapy for stage I lung cancer. Across the whole study: Medical inoperability was considered to apply to all enrolled non-small cell lung cancer patients. Adenocarcinoma was the tumor type in approximately twelve patients, squamous cell carcinoma in several.

Study findings and constraints: As reported, TRBV and TRBJ gene usage differed between patients who had metastases and those who did not.

TCR beta CDR3 amplification from genomic DNA was performed by two-round multiplex PCR. Gene-specific primers for each TRBV and TRBJ gene drove first-round PCR. TCRdb redid the calling of the multiplex PCR reads with MiXCR, one entry per CDR3 protein. Found here are some 60,000 distinct CDR3 sequences, about 26% of them singletons; the top ten hold about 7.5%. This clonotype is labeled as medium-sized. What it binds is unknown. For each of two time points, an approximately 6-milliliter draw of peripheral blood was taken. This CDR3 spans 15 amino acids. Germline-derived CDR1 and CDR2 are MNHNS and SASEGT. The V and J ends lost 4 bases and 10 bases, in that order; junction bases with no gene match: 8.

The input for sequencing was PBMCs, taken before or after stereotactic body radiation therapy (not recorded which). This chain links TRBV6-1 with TRBJ1-6; 9 bases line up with TRBD1. The sequence was obtained from a donor aged 50 or older with non-small cell lung cancer. Here the CDR3 reads CASSGGQGHGSPLHF. CDR3 sequence (DNA): TGTGCCAGCAGTGGTGGACAGGGGCATGGGTCACCCCTCCACTTT.